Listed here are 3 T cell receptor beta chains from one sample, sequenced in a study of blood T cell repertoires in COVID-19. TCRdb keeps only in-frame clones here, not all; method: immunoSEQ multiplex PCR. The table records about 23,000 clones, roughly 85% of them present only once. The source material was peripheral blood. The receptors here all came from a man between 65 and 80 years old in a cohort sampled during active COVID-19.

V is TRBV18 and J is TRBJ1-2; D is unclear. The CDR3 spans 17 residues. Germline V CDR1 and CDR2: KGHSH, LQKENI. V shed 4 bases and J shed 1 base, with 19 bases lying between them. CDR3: CASSLEIPGPLNYGYTF. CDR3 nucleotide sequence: TGTGCCAGCTCACTGGAGATTCCGGGTCCCCTTAACTATGGCTACACCTTC.

CDR3 nucleotides: TGCAGCGCCCAGAGGCCCCCTGCCTACAATGAGCAGTTCTTC. It specifies CSAQRPPAYNEQFF. This chain connects TRBV29-1 to TRBJ2-1; D is ambiguous. Trimming took off 7 bases at V and 2 bases at J, with 15 bases between the two ends. Germline assignment: CDR1 SQVTM and CDR2 ANQGSEA. The CDR3 has 14 amino acids.

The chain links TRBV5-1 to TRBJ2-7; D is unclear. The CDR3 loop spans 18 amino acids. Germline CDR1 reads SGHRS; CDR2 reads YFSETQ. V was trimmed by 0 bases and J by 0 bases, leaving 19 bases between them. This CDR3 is CASSLETPFTAHSYEQYF. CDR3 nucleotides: TGCGCCAGCAGCTTGGAAACCCCGTTTACAGCACACTCCTACGAGCAGTACTTC. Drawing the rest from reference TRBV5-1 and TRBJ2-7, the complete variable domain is KAGVTQTPRYLIKTRGQQVTLSCSPISGHRSVSWYQQTPGQGLQFLFEYFSETQRNKGNFPGRFSGRQFSNSRSEMNVSTLELGDSALYLCASSLETPFTAHSYEQYFGPGTRLTVT.